The T cell receptor (beta chain) described here comes from a study of cytomegalovirus exposure and HLA in healthy donors. To note about this clone: Its specificity is unknown.

Broader study findings: Reports showed the classifier diagnosing cytomegalovirus status with high specificity and sensitivity. Association of a missense DCLRE1C variant with TCR beta V- and J-gene trimming was reported in a later analysis.

The CDR3 contains 15 residues. Germline V gene lookup returns CDR1 SGHTA and CDR2 FQGNSA. The trim removed 1 base at V and 7 bases at J, leaving 8 bases unmatched. Primers included in the PCR were 60 Vbeta and 13 Jbeta primers. The protocol was immunoSEQ multiplex PCR, while the TCRdb copy is restricted to in-frame clones and leaves out a portion. The sample consists of about 170,000 clones, approximately 77% of them appearing once. The chain employs TRBV7-2 and TRBJ2-3, with TRBD2 matching over 7 bases. This clonotype originated in a male donor in good health and CMV-seronegative. Sequencing used PBMCs. In DNA, the CDR3 is TGTGCCAGCAGCTTAGGTACGGGACTATCCTATACGCAGTATTTT. Its translation is CASSLGTGLSYTQYF.